The rows below give T cell receptor beta chains drawn from one sample of a study of brain T cells in children with intractable seizures. Measured with immunoSEQ multiplex PCR; TCRdb has only the in-frame clones, and not every one. The table shows roughly 120,000 clones, with approximately 94% occurring only once. The sample was peripheral blood, taken at surgery. All receptors come from a boy younger than two with hemimegalencephaly and intractable seizures. Each CDR3 is given with its conserved first and last residue. A D gene is named only where the DNA matches it firmly.

TRBD2	TRBJ2-1	TRBV12-5	CASHSGLSDEQFF	TGTGCTAGCCACTCGGGACTATCCGATGAGCAGTTCTTC
NA	TRBJ2-2	TRBV5-1	CASRTEAGELFF	TGCGCCAGCAGAACTGAGGCCGGGGAGCTGTTTTTT
NA	TRBJ1-5	TRBV28	CASSTRDGNNQPQHF	TGTGCCAGCAGTACCAGGGACGGGAACAATCAGCCCCAGCATTTT
NA	TRBJ1-4	TRBV6-6	CASSYGAGNEKLFF	TGTGCCAGCAGTTACGGGGCAGGGAATGAAAAACTGTTTTTT
TRBD2	TRBJ2-5	TRBV2	CASRPNGLAGAVGVTAQYF	TGTGCCAGCAGGCCTAACGGACTAGCGGGAGCGGTGGGGGTGACGGCCCAGTACTTC
NA	TRBJ2-5	TRBV5-6	CASSLAPGETQYF	TGTGCCAGCAGCTTGGCCCCGGGGGAGACCCAGTACTTC
NA	TRBJ1-1	TRBV7-9	CASSLSRGRNTEAFF	TGTGCCAGCAGCTTAAGTAGAGGGAGGAACACTGAAGCTTTCTTT
NA	TRBJ2-1	TRBV27	CASSPGLALYNEQFF	TGTGCCAGCAGTCCCGGGCTAGCTCTATACAATGAGCAGTTCTTC
NA	TRBJ2-7	TRBV20-1	CSASVVGQYF	TGCAGTGCGTCGGTGGTAGGGCAGTACTTC
TRBD1	TRBJ1-6	TRBV5-6	CASSLRTGHYNSPLHF	TGTGCCAGCAGTCTCCGGACAGGCCACTATAATTCACCCCTCCACTTT
NA	TRBJ1-2	TRBV4-2	CASSQDRFYTF	TGTGCCAGCAGCCAAGATAGGTTCTACACCTTC
TRBD1	TRBJ1-5	TRBV30	CAWSRTGGGYQPQHF	TGTGCCTGGAGCCGGACAGGGGGCGGTTATCAGCCCCAGCATTTT
TRBD2	TRBJ2-2	TRBV4-3	CASSQDAGGPGELFF	TGCGCCAGCAGCCAAGATGCGGGAGGGCCCGGGGAGCTGTTTTTT